The 17 T cell receptor beta chains given below trace back to one sample, sequenced in a study of pediatric ulcerative colitis. Using immunoSEQ multiplex PCR, the repertoire was profiled, and TCRdb retains in-frame clones only, with some absent. The table includes over 35,000 clones, over 65% detected once. Sequencing was performed on blood. These receptor sequences come from a girl aged 5-17 years with moderate ulcerative colitis.

A few counts support this clone. The rearrangement uses TRBV28 and TRBJ1-1; TRBD1 is a possible D gene (6 bases). V lost 7 bases and J lost 3, with 12 bases in between. The CDR3 totals 13 residues. Germline V gene lookup returns CDR1 MDHEN and CDR2 SYDVKM. CDR3 bases: TGTGCCAGCACAGGGGCTGGGGACACTGAAGCTTTCTTT. Translation: CASTGAGDTEAFF. Filled out from reference TRBV28 and TRBJ1-1, the complete variable domain reads DVKVTQSSRYLVKRTGEKVFLECVQDMDHENMFWYRQDPGLGLRLIYFSYDVKMKEKGDIPEGYSVSREKKERFSLILESASTNQTSMYLCASTGAGDTEAFFGQGTRLTVV.

The V gene is TRBV7-8, the J gene TRBJ1-3, with D unresolved. V lost 1 base to trimming and J lost 1 base, with 11 bases between them. There are 16 residues in the CDR3. Germline V CDR1 and CDR2: SGHVS, FQNEAQ. The CDR3 bases are TGTGCCAGCAGCTTAGGCCGACTGGATTCTGGAAACACCATATATTTT. Its protein is CASSLGRLDSGNTIYF.

In this sample, this clone turned up once. The chain joins TRBV7-2 to TRBJ1-3; 8 positions match TRBD1. The J segment lost 4 bases and the V segment lost 4 bases, leaving 6 bases of the junction unmatched. Germline CDR1 and CDR2: SGHTA and FQGNSA. The CDR3 has 15 residues. The CDR3 DNA sequence: TGTGCCAGCAGCTCCCAGACAGGGGAAGGAAACACCATATATTTT. Translated: CASSSQTGEGNTIYF.

The V gene is TRBV7-2, the J gene TRBJ2-5; TRBD2 aligns across 11 bases. In germline, CDR1 is SGHTA, CDR2 FQGNSA. J gave up 7 bases and V 4 bases, and 2 bases lay outside the gene matches. The CDR3 covers 13 residues. Written as DNA, the CDR3 is TGTGCCAGCAGCTCGGGACTAGCGGCGACCCAGTACTTC. Translating gives CASSSGLAATQYF.

The genes are TRBV30 and TRBJ1-5; a weak D match, TRBD1 (6 bases). Trimming took off 3 bases at V and 3 bases at J, with 15 bases between the two ends. The CDR3 is made up of 15 amino acids. Germline V gene sequence: CDR1 GTSNPN, CDR2 SVGIG (reference sequence). CDR3 sequence: CAWSIGGGFNQPQHF. The CDR3, as DNA: TGTGCCTGGAGCATAGGGGGAGGATTCAATCAGCCCCAGCATTTT.

The gene calls are TRBV28 and TRBJ2-4; 9 nucleotides agree with TRBD1. CDR1 is MDHEN and CDR2 is SYDVKM in the germline V gene. V gave up 6 bases and J gave up 2 bases; unmatched junction bases: 8. The CDR3 extends over 16 amino acids. CDR3 region: CASSVGDRVPKNIQYF. The DNA for the CDR3 is TGTGCCAGCAGCGTCGGGGACAGGGTTCCCAAAAACATTCAGTACTTC. Combining the CDR3 with reference TRBV28 and TRBJ2-4 gives the whole variable domain DVKVTQSSRYLVKRTGEKVFLECVQDMDHENMFWYRQDPGLGLRLIYFSYDVKMKEKGDIPEGYSVSREKKERFSLILESASTNQTSMYLCASSVGDRVPKNIQYFGAGTRLSVL.

This chain links TRBV7-9 with TRBJ1-4; tentatively, D is TRBD1 (6 bases). V was trimmed by 0 bases and J by 5 bases, leaving 19 bases between them. This CDR3 contains 18 residues. Germline V CDR1 and CDR2: SEHNR, FQNEAQ (reference sequence). The chain's CDR3 is CASSLALGERGKNEKLFF. Written as DNA, the CDR3 is TGTGCCAGCAGCTTAGCGCTTGGGGAGAGGGGGAAGAATGAAAAACTGTTTTTT.

Notes on this clone: The sample has other DNA sequences that encode this CDR3 too. This chain joins TRBV15 and TRBJ1-4; 10 nucleotides agree with TRBD1. J gave up 0 bases and V 5 bases, and 3 bases lay outside the gene matches. The CDR3 covers 16 residues. CDR1 is LNHNV, CDR2 YYDKDF, per germline (reference sequence). CDR3 coding DNA: TGTGCCACCAGCCGGGACAGGGGAGCAACTAATGAAAAACTGTTTTTT. Protein sequence: CATSRDRGATNEKLFF.

This chain uses TRBV13 with TRBJ2-7; a possible D gene is TRBD1 (5 bases). CDR3 length: 15 amino acids. Trimming stripped 1 base from V and 2 bases from J, with 12 bases between. Germline V gene sequence: CDR1 PRHDT, CDR2 FYEKMQ (reference sequence). This chain's CDR3 is CASSLARLGPYEQYF. The CDR3, as DNA: TGTGCCAGCAGCTTAGCCCGGTTGGGGCCCTACGAGCAGTACTTC. The variable domain in full, with the rest retrieved from reference TRBV13 and TRBJ2-7, is AAGVIQSPRHLIKEKRETATLKCYPIPRHDTVYWYQQGPGQDPQFLISFYEKMQSDKGSIPDRFSAQQFSDYHSELNMSSLELGDSALYFCASSLARLGPYEQYFGPGTRLTVT.

V and J are TRBV5-1 and TRBJ2-7; possibly TRBD1 or TRBD2 for D (5 bases each). Germline lookup yields CDR1 SGHRS and CDR2 YFSETQ. V was shortened by 4 bases and J by 3 bases, with 14 bases between the two germline ends. The CDR3 has 14 amino acids. CDR3 bases: TGCGCCAGCAGCGAAACGGGACGGTACTACGAGCAGTACTTC. Its translation is CASSETGRYYEQYF.

V and J are TRBV6-1 and TRBJ1-1; unclear D gene. The CDR3 has 15 amino acids. CDR1 MNHNS and CDR2 SASEGT come from the germline V gene. The ends were cut back, 6 bases at V and 5 bases at J, with 19 bases in the middle. CDR3 in amino acids: CASRNWVWTSTEAFF. The DNA for the CDR3 is TGTGCCAGCAGGAATTGGGTTTGGACCTCGACTGAAGCTTTCTTT.

V is TRBV2 and J is TRBJ2-7; 8 nucleotides line up with TRBD1. The germline CDR1 and CDR2 sequences are SNHLY and FYNNEI. The length of the CDR3 is 15 residues. J gave up 3 bases and V 6 bases, and 10 bases lay outside the gene matches. CDR3 in amino acids: CASRNPGTGNYEQYF. The CDR3 nucleotides read TGTGCCAGCAGGAACCCCGGGACAGGAAACTACGAGCAGTACTTC.

This clone was recorded once. J is TRBJ2-3 and V is TRBV4-3, with TRBD2 as a possible D gene (6 bases). CDR1 LGHNA and CDR2 YSLEER come from the germline V gene. This CDR3 has 15 amino acids. Between the trimmed V and J ends, which lost 0 bases and 2 bases, there was a span of 9 bases. The CDR3 reads CASSQDGRSTDTQYF. In DNA form, the CDR3 reads TGCGCCAGCAGCCAAGATGGGAGGTCCACAGATACGCAGTATTTT.

The chain uses TRBV7-3 and TRBJ2-1; D gene ambiguous. The germline V and J ends were trimmed by 3 bases and 0 bases, with 6 bases remaining between them. Germline loops: CDR1 SGHTA, CDR2 FQGTGA. The CDR3 loop spans 14 amino acids. The CDR3 sequence is CASSFGSSYNEQFF. The DNA of the CDR3 is TGTGCCAGCAGCTTCGGTAGCTCCTACAATGAGCAGTTCTTC. Together with reference TRBV7-3 and TRBJ2-1, the CDR3 gives the full variable domain: GAGVSQTPSNKVTEKGKYVELRCDPISGHTALYWYRQSLGQGPEFLIYFQGTGAADDSGLPNDRFFAVRPEGSVSTLKIQRTERGDSAVYLCASSFGSSYNEQFFGPGTRLTVL.

The CDR3 spells CAIRTGTGNTIYF. In DNA, the CDR3 is TGTGCCATCAGAACAGGGACTGGAAACACCATATATTTT. This chain connects TRBV10-3 to TRBJ1-3, with a tentative D call TRBD1 (6 bases). The CDR3 runs 13 residues. Germline-derived CDR1 and CDR2 are ENHRY and SYGVKD. The V and J ends lost 6 bases and 2 bases respectively, with 8 bases between them.

The chain joins TRBV25-1 to TRBJ1-1; D remains unclear. V dropped 6 bases and J dropped 4 bases, with 15 bases sitting between them. Germline V gene data show CDR1 as MGHDK and CDR2 as SYGVNS. This CDR3 has 14 residues. The CDR3 nucleotides read TGTGCCAGCAGCGAAAACACTCTGGGCACTGAAGCTTTCTTT. The encoded protein is CASSENTLGTEAFF.

The J gene is TRBJ1-1, the V gene TRBV11-2; D may be TRBD1 (6 bases). The germline gives CDR1 SGHAT, CDR2 FQNNGV. The germline V and J ends were trimmed by 5 bases and 3 bases, with 16 bases remaining between them. The CDR3 extends over 15 amino acids. The CDR3 loop is CASSRDTGIYTEAFF. In DNA, the CDR3 is TGTGCCAGCAGCAGAGACACAGGGATCTACACTGAAGCTTTCTTT. The full variable domain, completed using reference TRBV11-2 and TRBJ1-1, is EAGVAQSPRYKIIEKRQSVAFWCNPISGHATLYWYQQILGQGPKLLIQFQNNGVVDDSQLPKDRFSAERLKGVDSTLKIQPAKLEDSAVYLCASSRDTGIYTEAFFGQGTRLTVV.